The rows below give T cell receptor beta chains drawn from one sample of a study of blood T cell repertoires in COVID-19. The assay was immunoSEQ multiplex PCR, and TCRdb's table has in-frame clones only and misses some. This table holds roughly 170,000 clones, roughly 80% found once. Sequenced material: PBMCs or T cells enriched from blood (not recorded which). Source of these receptors: a middle-aged woman with acute COVID-19. CDR3s include the opening cysteine and the closing phenylalanine or tryptophan. D genes are given only for firm matches. A row's size may be missing; if present it is once, few, many or a size class.

j_gene: TRBJ2-1; abundance: NA; v_gene: TRBV5-1; d_gene: TRBD1; CDR3nt: TGCGCCAGCAGCCAGGGACAGGGCTCCTACAATGAGCAGTTCTTC; CDR3aa: CASSQGQGSYNEQFF
j_gene: TRBJ2-2; abundance: NA; v_gene: TRBV15; d_gene: NA; CDR3nt: TGTGCCACCAGCGTATACAGGGCCACGAACACCGGGGAGCTGTTTTTT; CDR3aa: CATSVYRATNTGELFF
j_gene: TRBJ2-1; abundance: NA; v_gene: TRBV3-1/TRBV3-2; d_gene: TRBD2; CDR3nt: TGTGCCAGCAGCCAAGGGGGACTAGCGGGCGAGCAGTTCTTC; CDR3aa: CASSQGGLAGEQFF
j_gene: TRBJ2-1; abundance: NA; v_gene: TRBV12-5; d_gene: NA; CDR3nt: TGTGCTAGTGCTCAGTACAATGAGCAGTTCTTC; CDR3aa: CASAQYNEQFF
j_gene: TRBJ2-1; abundance: once; v_gene: TRBV24-1; d_gene: NA; CDR3nt: TGTGCCACCAGTGATATAAATGAGCAGTTCTTC; CDR3aa: CATSDINEQFF
j_gene: TRBJ2-1; abundance: NA; v_gene: TRBV7-9; d_gene: TRBD2; CDR3nt: TGTGCCAGCAGCTTACTAGCGGCTTACAATGAGCAGTTCTTC; CDR3aa: CASSLLAAYNEQFF
j_gene: TRBJ2-4; abundance: NA; v_gene: TRBV15; d_gene: TRBD2; CDR3nt: TGTGCCACCAGCAGAGATGGGAGGGAGGCCAAAAACATTCAGTACTTC; CDR3aa: CATSRDGREAKNIQYF
j_gene: TRBJ2-2; abundance: few; v_gene: TRBV4-2; d_gene: TRBD1; CDR3nt: TGTGCCAGCAGTAGGCTCGGACAGGGTCCCACCGGGGAGCTGTTTTTT; CDR3aa: CASSRLGQGPTGELFF
j_gene: TRBJ1-1; abundance: NA; v_gene: TRBV10-3; d_gene: NA; CDR3nt: TGTGCCATCCGAGGGACACGGAACACTGAAGCTTTCTTT; CDR3aa: CAIRGTRNTEAFF
j_gene: TRBJ2-2; abundance: NA; v_gene: TRBV3-1/TRBV3-2; d_gene: NA; CDR3nt: TGTGCCAGCAGCCAATGGAGATCCCTGAACACCGGGGAGCTGTTTTTT; CDR3aa: CASSQWRSLNTGELFF
j_gene: TRBJ2-1; abundance: NA; v_gene: TRBV6-4; d_gene: NA; CDR3nt: TGTGCCAGCAGCCCCGGCCCCCAGGGCGGGAAGTTCTTC; CDR3aa: CASSPGPQGGKFF
j_gene: TRBJ2-1; abundance: once; v_gene: TRBV6-5; d_gene: TRBD2; CDR3nt: TGTGCCAGCACCGCGGGACTAGCGGACCTCAATGAGCAGTTCTTC; CDR3aa: CASTAGLADLNEQFF
j_gene: TRBJ1-2; abundance: NA; v_gene: TRBV30; d_gene: TRBD1; CDR3nt: TGTGCCTGGACTACCGGACAGGGGGTATACGGCTACACCTTC; CDR3aa: CAWTTGQGVYGYTF
j_gene: TRBJ2-7; abundance: NA; v_gene: TRBV7-9; d_gene: NA; CDR3nt: TGTGCCAGCTGCTGGACAGAAGACTACGAGCAGTACTTC; CDR3aa: CASCWTEDYEQYF
j_gene: TRBJ2-1; abundance: once; v_gene: TRBV4-2; d_gene: TRBD2; CDR3nt: TGTGCCAGCAGCCAAGATGGATGGCAGCGGGGTGACAATGAGCAGTTCTTC; CDR3aa: CASSQDGWQRGDNEQFF
j_gene: TRBJ1-1; abundance: NA; v_gene: TRBV18; d_gene: NA; CDR3nt: TGTGCCAGCTCCCTCGGTGGCAGGGGCACTGAAGCTTTCTTT; CDR3aa: CASSLGGRGTEAFF
j_gene: TRBJ1-5; abundance: NA; v_gene: TRBV2; d_gene: TRBD1; CDR3nt: TGTGCCAGCAGTCCTGGGACAGGGGTACAGCCCCAGCATTTT; CDR3aa: CASSPGTGVQPQHF
j_gene: TRBJ2-7; abundance: NA; v_gene: TRBV19; d_gene: NA; CDR3nt: TGTGCCAGTACTGGGGCGGGGATCGACGAGCAGTACTTC; CDR3aa: CASTGAGIDEQYF
j_gene: TRBJ2-1; abundance: NA; v_gene: TRBV4-1; d_gene: TRBD2; CDR3nt: TGCGCCAGCAGCCAAGGCGCTTGGCGGGAGGGCCTCAATGAGCAGTTCTTC; CDR3aa: CASSQGAWREGLNEQFF
j_gene: TRBJ1-2; abundance: NA; v_gene: TRBV3-1/TRBV3-2; d_gene: NA; CDR3nt: TGTGCCAGCAGTCTCCGGGAGTATGGCTACACCTTC; CDR3aa: CASSLREYGYTF
j_gene: TRBJ1-6; abundance: NA; v_gene: TRBV4-2; d_gene: TRBD1; CDR3nt: TGTGCCAGCAGCCAATCCGGACAGGTGTATAATTCACCCCTCCACTTT; CDR3aa: CASSQSGQVYNSPLHF
j_gene: TRBJ2-2; abundance: few; v_gene: TRBV10-3; d_gene: TRBD1; CDR3nt: TGTGCCATCAGGAGGGACAGGGGGAGCGGGGAGCTGTTTTTT; CDR3aa: CAIRRDRGSGELFF
j_gene: TRBJ1-4; abundance: NA; v_gene: TRBV7-9; d_gene: NA; CDR3nt: TGTGCCAGCAGCTTAGGTCCGACAGGCGTTAATGAAAAACTGTTTTTT; CDR3aa: CASSLGPTGVNEKLFF
j_gene: TRBJ1-4; abundance: NA; v_gene: TRBV11-2; d_gene: NA; CDR3nt: TGTGCCAGCAGCTTAGAAACAGGGACGAGAGAAAAACTGTTTTTT; CDR3aa: CASSLETGTREKLFF
j_gene: TRBJ1-1; abundance: NA; v_gene: TRBV2; d_gene: NA; CDR3nt: TGTGCCAGCAGTGATGGGAGGCTCCAGGGTTTCTTT; CDR3aa: CASSDGRLQGFF
j_gene: TRBJ1-2; abundance: NA; v_gene: TRBV9; d_gene: NA; CDR3nt: TGTGCCAGCAGCGTAGATGTTCGGGATGGCTACACCTTC; CDR3aa: CASSVDVRDGYTF
j_gene: TRBJ2-3; abundance: NA; v_gene: TRBV4-1; d_gene: TRBD2; CDR3nt: TGCGCCAGCAGCCAATCCGGGACTAGCGGGAAGGATACGCAGTATTTT; CDR3aa: CASSQSGTSGKDTQYF
j_gene: TRBJ1-2; abundance: NA; v_gene: TRBV30; d_gene: NA; CDR3nt: TGTGCCTGGAGTGAGGACAGCCCCTATGGCTACACCTTC; CDR3aa: CAWSEDSPYGYTF
j_gene: TRBJ1-2; abundance: NA; v_gene: TRBV2; d_gene: TRBD1; CDR3nt: TGTGCCAGCACCGACAGGGATTACGATGGCTACACCTTC; CDR3aa: CASTDRDYDGYTF
j_gene: TRBJ1-5; abundance: NA; v_gene: TRBV19; d_gene: NA; CDR3nt: TGTGCCAGTCTAGCAACGGGGGAGGGCAATCAGCCCCAGCATTTT; CDR3aa: CASLATGEGNQPQHF
j_gene: TRBJ1-1; abundance: NA; v_gene: TRBV9; d_gene: NA; CDR3nt: TGTGCCAGCAGCTCAGGACTGGTTACTGAAGCTTTCTTT; CDR3aa: CASSSGLVTEAFF
j_gene: TRBJ2-3; abundance: NA; v_gene: TRBV5-1; d_gene: NA; CDR3nt: TGCGCCAGCAGCTTCGGGAGCACAGATACGCAGTATTTT; CDR3aa: CASSFGSTDTQYF
j_gene: TRBJ1-5; abundance: many; v_gene: TRBV6-5; d_gene: NA; CDR3nt: TGTGCCAGCAGCCTAGACAGAAATGGCAATCAGCCCCAGCATTTT; CDR3aa: CASSLDRNGNQPQHF
j_gene: TRBJ2-2; abundance: once; v_gene: TRBV7-6; d_gene: TRBD2; CDR3nt: TGTGCCAGCAGCTCAGGACTAGCGGGAGGGACCGGGGAGCTGTTTTTT; CDR3aa: CASSSGLAGGTGELFF
j_gene: TRBJ2-1; abundance: NA; v_gene: TRBV7-2; d_gene: NA; CDR3nt: TGTGCCAGCAGCTTACCTCCAGTTCACAATGAGCAGTTCTTC; CDR3aa: CASSLPPVHNEQFF
j_gene: TRBJ2-7; abundance: NA; v_gene: TRBV6-5; d_gene: NA; CDR3nt: TGTGCCAGCAGTTACGGGTCGGGACTTAAAACCTACGAGCAGTACTTC; CDR3aa: CASSYGSGLKTYEQYF
j_gene: TRBJ2-1; abundance: NA; v_gene: TRBV7-9; d_gene: TRBD2; CDR3nt: TGTGCCAGCAGCCTAGCGGGGAGCTCCTACAATGAGCAGTTCTTC; CDR3aa: CASSLAGSSYNEQFF
j_gene: TRBJ2-1; abundance: NA; v_gene: TRBV29-1; d_gene: NA; CDR3nt: TGCAGCGTTGTTGATTATAGTGAGCAGTTCTTC; CDR3aa: CSVVDYSEQFF
j_gene: TRBJ2-1; abundance: NA; v_gene: TRBV12-5; d_gene: NA; CDR3nt: TGTGCTAGTGGGTCGTCGAGTACGGGGAATGAGCAGTTCTTC; CDR3aa: CASGSSSTGNEQFF
j_gene: TRBJ2-2; abundance: NA; v_gene: TRBV18; d_gene: TRBD2; CDR3nt: TGTGCCAGCTCCCTAACTAGCGGGAGATACACCGGGGAGCTGTTTTTT; CDR3aa: CASSLTSGRYTGELFF
j_gene: TRBJ1-1; abundance: NA; v_gene: TRBV19; d_gene: NA; CDR3nt: TGTGCCAGTAGCACACCGGAGGGCCCTGAAGCTTTCTTT; CDR3aa: CASSTPEGPEAFF
j_gene: TRBJ1-1; abundance: NA; v_gene: TRBV19; d_gene: NA; CDR3nt: TGTGCCAGTAGGCGGCAGGGGATGAACACTGAAGCTTTCTTT; CDR3aa: CASRRQGMNTEAFF
j_gene: TRBJ2-3; abundance: once; v_gene: TRBV18; d_gene: TRBD2; CDR3nt: TGTGCCAGCTCACCAGGATTAGCGGGAGCGGGAGATACGCAGTATTTT; CDR3aa: CASSPGLAGAGDTQYF
j_gene: TRBJ1-1; abundance: once; v_gene: TRBV2; d_gene: NA; CDR3nt: TGTGCCAGCAGTGACTTGGGACTCCCTGAAGCTTTCTTT; CDR3aa: CASSDLGLPEAFF
j_gene: TRBJ2-3; abundance: NA; v_gene: TRBV2; d_gene: NA; CDR3nt: TGTGCCAGCACCCCCCGAACGGCGGGCACAGATACGCAGTATTTT; CDR3aa: CASTPRTAGTDTQYF
j_gene: TRBJ1-2; abundance: NA; v_gene: TRBV2; d_gene: NA; CDR3nt: TGTGCCAGCATCAAGTCACCAGGGGCCGGCTACACCTTC; CDR3aa: CASIKSPGAGYTF
j_gene: TRBJ2-3; abundance: NA; v_gene: TRBV9; d_gene: NA; CDR3nt: TGTGCCAGCAGCGTAGGTGCGGGTTCAGATACGCAGTATTTT; CDR3aa: CASSVGAGSDTQYF
j_gene: TRBJ2-1; abundance: NA; v_gene: TRBV7-2; d_gene: TRBD2; CDR3nt: TGTGCCAGCAGCTCTCTTAGCGGGAGCTCCTACAATGAGCAGTTCTTC; CDR3aa: CASSSLSGSSYNEQFF